This paragraph covers one TCR beta chain sequence. Its recognized antigen is unknown. The input lacks base qualities; no much larger clone sits a single base away. Systemically healthy Caucasian individuals from Russia, over 30 in total and aged about 6 to 90 years, were included as donors. Each donor gave 8 to 10 milliliters of peripheral blood, drawn into EDTA-treated Vacutainer tubes. Ficoll-Paque density-gradient centrifugation was used to isolate PBMCs, with at least 7 million obtained per sample. Trizol reagent was used to extract total RNA from the PBMCs, yielding at least 6 micrograms per sample. For every donor, an aliquot of PBMCs went through flow cytometry to measure the percentages of naive CD45RAhigh/CD27high T cells. These data belong to a study of blood T cells in healthy people across ages (dated by TCRdb to between 2014 and 2017). Study-level background: In model experiments, template switching captured about one uniquely barcoded TCR beta cDNA molecule for every two T cells. Age-related changes in TCR beta repertoire diversity were measured in the study by deep sequencing normalized with unique cDNA molecular identifiers. Two additional independent replicas of 1 million unique cDNA reads from the same blood draw were analyzed for two donors (one aged 18 to 30 and one aged 80 or older). The donors were split into four age groups: young (average about 16 years), middle-aged (nearly 40), aged (62) and long-lived (roughly 77). To avoid experimental bias, donors of different ages were distributed randomly across sequencing lanes.

Inclusive of the bounding cysteine and phenylalanine, the CDR3 is 16 residues long. Left in the record is the CDR3 DNA by itself, 48 bases read in frame from the first base. CDR1 and CDR2, per the germline V gene, are MNHEY and SVGEGT. Germline trimming amounts to 6 bases on V and 0 bases on J, with 7 as the count of junction bases outside the gene matches. Libraries were constructed by 5' RACE. Sequencing used an Illumina HiSeq 2500. The second PCR ran for about 7 to 11 cycles and used a J-beta primer mix along with a sample-barcoded 5' primer. A template-switch 5' adaptor carrying 12 random nucleotides introduced a unique molecular identifier onto each TCR beta cDNA molecule. At least 2.5 million CDR3-containing paired-end reads were obtained from each sample. First-strand cDNA was synthesized from all RNA with the Mint cDNA synthesis kit, primed by a TRBC-specific oligonucleotide. After uracil-DNA glycosylase treatment, a first 18-cycle PCR used universal primers M1SS and BC2_uni_R on all cDNA. The study's processing was this. For normalization, 1 million high-quality reads, each with a distinct molecular identifier, were randomly selected from each sample. Instead of being binned into consensus sequences, reads that shared molecular identifiers were thrown out. MiTCR, set to a Q25 quality threshold and the strictest error-elimination algorithm, was used for CDR3 identification, clonotype clustering and error correction. Lower-bound total TCR beta diversity was estimated with a nonparametric unseen species model using Euler transformation. Starting from the raw public reads, TCRdb applied fastp trimming at Q25, assembled clones with MiXCR and retained in-frame beta chains. Each CDR3 protein appears once, grouped with its most common genes and DNA. In this record, the V and J calls reflect TCRdb's handling and not the investigators' own analysis. Recorded for this sample are 980,000 or so distinct CDR3 sequences; around 48% of them occurred a single time. Around an eighth of the sample lies in the top ten.

Paper-wide results and their limitations: There was a strong correlation between observed TCR beta diversity and the percentage of naive T cells measured by flow cytometry. Total diversity estimates from one million sequenced T cells were considered lower bounds and underestimates. Because the CMV infection status of the donors was unknown, age-related changes in expanded clonotypes may potentially have been confounded. Compared with the aged group, the long-lived group had more naive CD4+ T cells, fewer expanded clones and increased TCR diversity, a pattern suggesting age selection. Conclusive comparison of naive and antigen-experienced compartments was prevented by the profiling of bulk unsorted PBMCs. Observed TCR beta diversity per million T cells fell roughly linearly with age, and a significant reduction was already apparent by age around 36.

The sequence was collected from a man aged 30 to 39 in good health. The chain couples TRBV6-2 or TRBV6-3 to TRBJ1-4, with 7 junctional bases fitting TRBD1. The specimen was blood. The bases read TGTGCCAGCAGACAGGGGATTCCGACAACTAATGAAAAACTGTTTTTT. Translation gives CASRQGIPTTNEKLFF.